This is a list of T cell receptor beta chains from one sample in a study of cytotoxic CD8 clonotypes in ibrutinib-treated CLL. Produced via immunoSEQ multiplex PCR; TCRdb's table is partial and in-frame only. Of 300,000 to 350,000 clones listed, around four fifths are singletons. Here the sequenced sample was PBMCs, taken before ibrutinib treatment. Receptors originate from a human donor with chronic lymphocytic leukemia. Each CDR3 is given with its conserved first and last residue. Fields, in order: V gene, D gene, CDR3 length, J gene, clone size, CDR3 DNA, CDR3 protein. D genes are given only for firm matches. A clone size is listed for some rows: how often the clone was seen (once, few, many), or a class if it is expanded.

>TRBV7-9|-|12|TRBJ2-7|few
TGTGCCAGCAGCGCTTCAGGCTACGAGCAGTACTTC
CASSASGYEQYF
>TRBV2|-|14|TRBJ2-5|few
TGTGCCAGCAGTGAGGGTTTGGGGGTGGAGACCCAGTACTTC
CASSEGLGVETQYF
>TRBV7-7|TRBD2|15|TRBJ2-1|-
TGTGCTAGCAGCTTAGGGCTAGCGGGGCACAATGAGCAGTTCTTC
CASSLGLAGHNEQFF
>TRBV11-2|-|13|TRBJ2-7|-
TGTGCCAGCAGCTGGACTACCAACTACGAGCAGTACTTC
CASSWTTNYEQYF
>TRBV28|TRBD1|13|TRBJ2-7|once
TGTGCCAGTTTGGGACAGCCCTCCTACGAGCAGTACTTC
CASLGQPSYEQYF
>TRBV5-4|-|13|TRBJ1-2|-
TGTGCCAGCAGCCAGGACAGTAACTATGGCTACACCTTC
CASSQDSNYGYTF
>TRBV7-7|TRBD2|15|TRBJ2-7|-
TGTGCTAGCAGCTTAGGCGGGAGGGCCGAGGGGGAGCAGTACTTC
CASSLGGRAEGEQYF
>TRBV12-2|-|16|TRBJ1-5|-
TGTGCAAGTCGCTTGAAACCCTGGGGGGTGGTGGTGCCCCAGCATTTT
CASRLKPWGVVVPQHF
>TRBV30|TRBD2|13|TRBJ2-3|-
TGTGCCTGGACCCTAGCGGGAGCAGATACGCAGTATTTT
CAWTLAGADTQYF
>TRBV30|-|16|TRBJ2-1|-
TGTGCCTGGTTGGGCCCGGGGAGCGGATCCTACAATGAGCAGTTCTTC
CAWLGPGSGSYNEQFF
>TRBV28|TRBD1|16|TRBJ1-1|-
TGTGCCAGCAGTTACAGGACAGGGGGCGGAATTACTGAAGCTTTCTTT
CASSYRTGGGITEAFF
>TRBV18|-|14|TRBJ1-4|-
TGTGCCAGCTCACCCCGAGGTGAAAATGAAAAACTGTTTTTT
CASSPRGENEKLFF
>TRBV4-3|-|14|TRBJ1-2|-
TGCGCCAGCAGCCAAGATCGGGGGCGGGGTGGCTACACCTTC
CASSQDRGRGGYTF
>TRBV27|-|16|TRBJ2-7|-
TGTGCCAGCAGTTTATCGGCCCCCATCGGGTACTACGAGCAGTACTTC
CASSLSAPIGYYEQYF
>TRBV7-7|TRBD2|14|TRBJ2-1|-
TGTGCTAGCAGCCCCCTAGCGGGAGAGTGGAGGCAGTTCTTC
CASSPLAGEWRQFF
>TRBV6-1|-|15|TRBJ1-5|-
TGTGCCAGCAGTGAATGGGGAATGACTGATCAGCCCCAGCATTTT
CASSEWGMTDQPQHF
>TRBV6-1|TRBD2|15|TRBJ2-7|-
TGTGCCAGCAGTAAGGGACTAGCGGGAGGCTACGAGCAGTACTTC
CASSKGLAGGYEQYF
>TRBV30|-|15|TRBJ2-7|-
TGTGCCTGGAGTGTATCCAGCGGGCCTACCTACGAGCAGTACTTC
CAWSVSSGPTYEQYF
>TRBV7-7|TRBD1|15|TRBJ2-2|-
TGTGCCAGCAGTTCCGACAGGGGGGACACCGGGGAGCTGTTTTTT
CASSSDRGDTGELFF
>TRBV27|TRBD2|17|TRBJ2-1|-
TGTGCCAGCAGTTTATACGTGACTAGCGGGAAAGTAAATGAGCAGTTCTTC
CASSLYVTSGKVNEQFF
>TRBV6-6|-|13|TRBJ1-1|-
TGTGCCAGCAGTTACTCGACAGGAACTGAAGCTTTCTTT
CASSYSTGTEAFF
>TRBV4-2|-|19|TRBJ1-4|-
TGTGCCAGCAGCCGTCGAGGAGGACAGAGAACCAATTCCAATGAAAAACTGTTTTTT
CASSRRGGQRTNSNEKLFF
>TRBV9|-|17|TRBJ2-2|-
TGTGCCAGCAGCGCCCTTATGGGGATGTGGAACACCGGGGAGCTGTTTTTT
CASSALMGMWNTGELFF
>TRBV15|-|13|TRBJ2-3|few
TGTGCCACCAGCAGAAGGGGGGAAGATACGCAGTATTTT
CATSRRGEDTQYF
>TRBV11-2|TRBD2|19|TRBJ2-7|-
TGTGCCAGCAGCTTAGGAGGGATAATAGCGGGCCTACACGCCTACGAGCAGTACTTC
CASSLGGIIAGLHAYEQYF
>TRBV30|-|14|TRBJ2-1|-
TGTGCCTGGACCCCTCCGGGGTCCTACAATGAGCAGTTCTTC
CAWTPPGSYNEQFF
>TRBV28|-|13|TRBJ1-1|-
TGTGCCAGCAGTTTATTGGTTGGCGCTGAAGCTTTCTTT
CASSLLVGAEAFF
>TRBV6-4|-|15|TRBJ2-1|-
TGTGCCAGCAGGAGGGAGAATGTGGAGCACGGTGAGCAGTTCTTC
CASRRENVEHGEQFF
>TRBV2|TRBD1|13|TRBJ1-2|-
TGTGCCAGGACAGGGGGTTCTAACTATGGCTACACCTTC
CARTGGSNYGYTF
>TRBV7-7|-|13|TRBJ2-7|-
TGTGCCAGCAGCCCCCTTAGGGGTTACGAGCAGTACTTC
CASSPLRGYEQYF
>TRBV7-9|-|17|TRBJ1-2|-
TGTGCCAGCAGCCTACCGGGCCCCGGGACGTACACCGGCGGCTACACCTTC
CASSLPGPGTYTGGYTF
>TRBV9|-|15|TRBJ2-1|-
TGTGCCAGCAGCGTAGGCGGGGCCTCCTACAATGAGCAGTTCTTC
CASSVGGASYNEQFF
>TRBV2|-|11|TRBJ1-2|-
TGTGCCAGCAGTGATGGGTTTGGCTACACCTTC
CASSDGFGYTF
>TRBV27|-|14|TRBJ1-3|once
TGTGCCAGCAGTTTACGCAGGGCTGGAAACACCATATATTTT
CASSLRRAGNTIYF
>TRBV30|-|13|TRBJ2-2|-
TGTGCCTGGAGGCAGGGGTACACCGGGGAGCTGTTTTTT
CAWRQGYTGELFF
>TRBV10-1|-|20|TRBJ2-7|-
TGCGCCAGCAGTGAGGCCGGGGGGAGCGAATCCGACAGGGAGACCTACGAGCAGTACTTC
CASSEAGGSESDRETYEQYF
>TRBV9|-|13|TRBJ2-2|-
TGTGCCAGCAGCGTTACGAACACCGGGGAGCTGTTTTTT
CASSVTNTGELFF
>TRBV18|TRBD2|14|TRBJ2-7|-
TGTGCCAGCTCAACAGGACTAGCTTCCTACGAGCAGTACTTC
CASSTGLASYEQYF
>TRBV5-1|TRBD1|14|TRBJ1-2|once
TGCGCCAGCAGCTTGGAGTCAGGGGGCTTTGGCTACACCTTC
CASSLESGGFGYTF
>TRBV7-9|-|14|TRBJ2-7|few
TGTGCCAGCAGCCCCGGGACGGGAGTTCACGAGCAGTACTTC
CASSPGTGVHEQYF
>TRBV5-5|-|14|TRBJ1-2|-
TGTGCCAGCAGCAGGGAACTGGCTAACTATGGCTACACCTTC
CASSRELANYGYTF
>TRBV2|-|15|TRBJ2-7|-
TGTGCCAGCAGTGAAGCCTCCGGTTCTCTCTACGAGCAGTACTTC
CASSEASGSLYEQYF
>TRBV5-6|TRBD2|14|TRBJ2-1|once
TGTGCCAGCAGCTTGACTAGCGCCTTCAATGAGCAGTTCTTC
CASSLTSAFNEQFF
>TRBV7-2|-|14|TRBJ1-1|-
TGTGCCAGCAGCTTAAGAACAGGGAACACTGAAGCTTTCTTT
CASSLRTGNTEAFF
>TRBV10-3|-|12|TRBJ1-1|-
TGTGCCATCCCCACGGAGGGCTACGAAGCTTTCTTT
CAIPTEGYEAFF
>TRBV27|-|14|TRBJ2-1|-
TGTGCCAGCCGAGGGACTCCCCTCCACAATGAGCAGTTCTTC
CASRGTPLHNEQFF
>TRBV6-5|TRBD1|16|TRBJ1-2|-
TGTGCCAGCAGTTACACGGACAGGCGAGGGGGCTATGGCTACACCTTC
CASSYTDRRGGYGYTF
>TRBV19|-|14|TRBJ2-7|-
TGTGCCAGTAGTATACTAGCGAGCTCCTACGAGCAGTACTTC
CASSILASSYEQYF
>TRBV2|-|12|TRBJ2-5|few
TGTGCCAGCAGTGCTCTCCAAGAGACCCAGTACTTC
CASSALQETQYF
>TRBV6-5|TRBD2|13|TRBJ2-7|once
TGTGCCAGCAGTCGTCTAGCGGGAAACGAGCAGTACTTC
CASSRLAGNEQYF
>TRBV7-9|TRBD2|16|TRBJ2-7|-
TGTGCCAGCAGCTTGGATAGCGGGACCCACTCCTACGAGCAGTACTTC
CASSLDSGTHSYEQYF
>TRBV30|-|16|TRBJ2-2|-
TGTGCCTGGAGTGTAACGGGCCGGAGTAACACCGGGGAGCTGTTTTTT
CAWSVTGRSNTGELFF